The 3 T cell receptor beta chains below were found in one sample sequenced in a study of radiotherapy plus CTLA-4 blockade in lung cancer. Only in-frame clones appear in the TCRdb table, and some are missing; sequencing was by immunoSEQ multiplex PCR. This sample carries about 76,000 clones, 78% of them seen once, and the ten largest clones take 22%. Sequenced here: peripheral blood, sampled from a patient treated with radiotherapy plus ipilimumab. These receptors were taken from a human donor with non-small cell lung cancer whose response to radiotherapy plus ipilimumab could not be evaluated. Some clones in this sample may be carry-over from other donors' samples.

The J gene is TRBJ1-6, the V gene TRBV5-6; TRBD1 aligns across 7 bases. V was pared by 4 bases and J by 3 bases, with 10 bases of the junction left unmatched. The CDR3 covers 17 residues. The V gene's germline CDR1 is SGHDT and CDR2 YYEEEE. CDR3 coding DNA: TGTGCCAGCAGCCCCGGCTTGGGACAGATCTATAATTCACCCCTCCACTTT. Translated: CASSPGLGQIYNSPLHF.

This clone was seen just once. V and J are TRBV5-5 and TRBJ2-5; 7 bases line up with TRBD2. In germline, CDR1 is SGHKS, CDR2 YYEKEE (reference sequence). V dropped 3 bases and J dropped 5; count of bases not matched to a gene: 10. The CDR3 has 15 amino acids. In DNA form, the CDR3 reads TGTGCCAGCAGCTGGGAGGGGTTGCACGTGGAGACCCAGTACTTC. Its translation: CASSWEGLHVETQYF. The full variable domain, completed using reference TRBV5-5 and TRBJ2-5, is DAGVTQSPTHLIKTRGQQVTLRCSPISGHKSVSWYQQVLGQGPQFIFQYYEKEERGRGNFPDRFSARQFPNYSSELNVNALLLGDSALYLCASSWEGLHVETQYFGPGTRLLVL.

CDR3 residues: CASSPTTISYNEQFF. CDR3 nucleotides: TGTGCCAGCTCGCCTACTACGATCTCCTACAATGAGCAGTTCTTC. The gene calls are TRBV18 and TRBJ2-1; D is ambiguous. The V gene lost 6 bases and the J gene lost 0 bases, with 12 bases spanning the gap. CDR3 size: 15 residues. CDR1 is KGHSH and CDR2 is LQKENI in the germline V gene.